This T cell receptor beta chain was identified during a study of cytomegalovirus exposure and HLA in healthy donors. General study points: A reported reduction in N-insertions relative to the 666-donor mean was seen in an Asian-associated ancestry cluster in a later analysis. Reportedly, HLA-A and HLA-B alleles of most subjects were accurately predicted from TCR beta. A later analysis found that most CMV-associated TCR beta chains appeared HLA-restricted. Prior analysis indicated that the majority of TCR beta V segments exhibited productivity approximately 87% or approximately 30% of the time.

PCR was performed using 60 Vbeta and 13 Jbeta primers. Repertoires were generated with immunoSEQ multiplex PCR, while TCRdb's copy carries only in-frame clones and drops some. The sample holds tens of thousands of clones, around 80% seen once. Worth noting for this clone: Its antigen remains unknown.

The V end lost 7 bases, the J end lost 3 bases, and 13 bases lay between the germline ends. Germline V CDR1 and CDR2: MNHEY, SVGAGI. The CDR3 is 13 residues long. The chain links TRBV6-5 to TRBJ2-7; possible D gene TRBD2, 5 bases. The clonotype comes from a man in his forties in good health and CMV-seronegative. The specimen was PBMCs. DNA for the CDR3: TGTGCCAGCACCAAAAAACGGGGCTACGAGCAGTACTTC. It translates to CASTKKRGYEQYF.